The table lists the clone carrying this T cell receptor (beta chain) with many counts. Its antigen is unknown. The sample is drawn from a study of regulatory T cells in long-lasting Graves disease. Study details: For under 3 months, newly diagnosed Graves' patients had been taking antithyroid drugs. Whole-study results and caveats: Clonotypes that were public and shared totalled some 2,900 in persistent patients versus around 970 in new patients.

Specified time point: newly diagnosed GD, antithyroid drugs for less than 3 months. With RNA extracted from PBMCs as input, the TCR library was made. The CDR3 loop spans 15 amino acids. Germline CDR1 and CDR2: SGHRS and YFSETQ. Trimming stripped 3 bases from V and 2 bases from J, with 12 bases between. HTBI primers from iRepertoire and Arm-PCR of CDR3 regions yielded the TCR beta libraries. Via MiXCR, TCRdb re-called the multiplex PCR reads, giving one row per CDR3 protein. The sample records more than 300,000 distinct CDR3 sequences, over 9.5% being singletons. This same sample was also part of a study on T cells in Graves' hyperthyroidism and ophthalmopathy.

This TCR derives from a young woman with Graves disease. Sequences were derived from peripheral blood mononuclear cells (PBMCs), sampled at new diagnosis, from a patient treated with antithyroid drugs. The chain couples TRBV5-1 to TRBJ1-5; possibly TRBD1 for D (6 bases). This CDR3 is CASSSTGSRNQPQHF. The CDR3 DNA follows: TGCGCCAGCAGCTCCACAGGGAGCCGCAATCAGCCCCAGCATTTT.